Listed below are T cell receptor beta chains from one sample, sequenced in a study of T cells after yellow fever vaccination. Using its own MiXCR run on the 5' RACE reads, TCRdb lists one record per CDR3 protein. The sample shows about 330,000 distinct CDR3 sequences, roughly 7% of them seen only once. This sample comprised PBMCs, obtained around 45 days after the first yellow fever vaccination. The receptors were sampled from a man between 18 and 35 years old who received the YFV17D yellow fever vaccine. CDR3s leave out the opening cysteine and the closing phenylalanine or tryptophan. Each record gives: J gene, V gene, CDR3 protein.

J: TRBJ2-1
V: TRBV5-1
CDR3: ASSPGVSSYNEQF

J: TRBJ2-1
V: TRBV5-1
CDR3: ASSLWTSGEQF

J: TRBJ1-1
V: TRBV6-5
CDR3: ASSYSPGQGNTEAF

J: TRBJ2-5
V: TRBV3-1
CDR3: ASSQGGPPEETQY

J: TRBJ1-5
V: TRBV4-2
CDR3: ASSPRPQH

J: TRBJ2-1
V: TRBV29-1
CDR3: SLAVSSYNEQF

J: TRBJ2-5
V: TRBV7-9
CDR3: ASSFIGREGQETQY

J: TRBJ2-1
V: TRBV5-1
CDR3: ASSLEPEGEQF

J: TRBJ2-7
V: TRBV6-5
CDR3: ASSYSGTTHYEQY

J: TRBJ1-2
V: TRBV18
CDR3: ASEEGYGYT

J: TRBJ1-4
V: TRBV12-3/TRBV12-4
CDR3: ASRRAQGREKLF

J: TRBJ1-2
V: TRBV4-1
CDR3: ASSQDLGNGYT

J: TRBJ2-5
V: TRBV5-1
CDR3: ASSLEDGETQY

J: TRBJ2-5
V: TRBV27
CDR3: ASRSLTGNRETQY

J: TRBJ2-2
V: TRBV9
CDR3: ASSGGATTGELF

J: TRBJ2-1
V: TRBV24-1
CDR3: ATSQPLGRGSQGQVGNEQF

J: TRBJ2-1
V: TRBV14
CDR3: ASSLRRRSLDEQF

J: TRBJ2-1
V: TRBV6-1
CDR3: ASSVLTGTRDNEQF

J: TRBJ2-2
V: TRBV12-3/TRBV12-4
CDR3: ASSWTLRLASGEPNTGELF

J: TRBJ1-1
V: TRBV6-5
CDR3: ASSYSGTANTEAF

J: TRBJ2-7
V: TRBV19
CDR3: ASSRGTGTYEQY

J: TRBJ1-1
V: TRBV19
CDR3: ASSQRTEAF

J: TRBJ1-3
V: TRBV29-1
CDR3: SAQSSSGNTIY

J: TRBJ2-1
V: TRBV9
CDR3: ASSVEGVSSYNEQF

J: TRBJ2-1
V: TRBV7-2
CDR3: ASSFWTGGGFGNEQF